This TCR beta chain was sequenced in a study of radiotherapy plus CTLA-4 blockade in lung cancer (dated by TCRdb to the late 2010s). Concerning the study at large: Objective responses were observed in 15% to 20% of enrolled patients, and disease control was achieved in around 30%.

V gives up 0 bases and J gives up 4 bases, and the segment between their germline ends measures 10 bases. The CDR3 holds 14 amino acids from the cysteine to the phenylalanine. Here the CDR3 DNA is all that survives: 42 bases in frame from base 1. CDR1 and CDR2 are read off the germline V gene as SGHDT and YYEEEE. The library was prepared using the immunoSEQ multiplex PCR assay. In its TCRdb copy, this immuneACCESS table keeps in-frame sequences only and misses some clones. Where compared with another copy, unresolved V genes explain less than half of these, and the others have no known cause. This sample is represented by roughly 75,000 clones; about 78% of them were singletons. The ten largest clones represent approximately 22% of the sample. Beyond this particular receptor, the publication reports: TCR clones derived from tumors expanded in peripheral blood after treatment with radiotherapy and ipilimumab. Increased serum interferon-beta after radiation, together with early dynamic changes in blood T cell clones, were reported to be the strongest predictors of response.

The study tested focal radiation therapy combined with CTLA-4 blockade (ipilimumab) in patients with chemo-refractory metastatic non-small-cell lung cancer. A remark on this clone: The target of this receptor is not known. The sample holds no much larger clone one base away, and base qualities are not on file.

The TCR sequence derives from a human donor with non-small cell lung cancer whose response to radiotherapy plus ipilimumab could not be evaluated. Some clones in this sample may be carry-over from other donors' samples. The sequencing used peripheral blood, collected from a patient treated with radiotherapy plus ipilimumab. This sequence uses TRBV5-6 and TRBJ2-5, and possibly TRBD1, on 5 matching bases. For the CDR3, the sequence is CASSLEAGLETQYF. The DNA reads as follows: TGTGCCAGCAGCTTGGAGGCAGGGTTAGAGACCCAGTACTTC.